What follows are 26 T cell receptor beta chains derived from one specimen sequenced in a study of blood T cell repertoires in COVID-19. TCRdb keeps only in-frame clones here, not all; method: immunoSEQ multiplex PCR. The sample includes roughly 350,000 clones, around nine tenths of them seen just once. The source material was peripheral blood. Every receptor here comes from a woman between 18 and 30 years old who had recovered from COVID-19.

V usage is TRBV10-3 and J usage is TRBJ2-1; D possibly corresponds to TRBD2 (6 bases). V was clipped by 11 bases and J by 7 bases, with 30 bases between them. The CDR3 is 17 residues long. Looked up from germline, CDR1 is ENHRY and CDR2 is SYGVKD. This CDR3 reads CASWRGIAAPDGNEQFF. Here the CDR3 DNA reads TGTGCCTCCTGGAGGGGCATAGCGGCACCCGACGGGAATGAGCAGTTCTTC.

CDR3 amino acids: CASSTILGGFQPQHF. CDR3 in DNA: TGTGCCAGTAGCACCATACTGGGGGGATTTCAGCCCCAGCATTTT. The rearrangement links TRBV19 to TRBJ1-5; the D gene is possibly TRBD1 (5 bases). The CDR3 runs 15 residues. V shed 6 bases and J shed 6 bases, with 18 bases lying between them. The V gene's germline CDR1 is LNHDA and CDR2 SQIVND (reference sequence).

V usage is TRBV3-1 (or the pseudogene TRBV3-2) and J usage is TRBJ2-3; 9 bases agree with TRBD2. CDR1 is LGHDT, CDR2 YNNKEL, per germline (reference sequence). J gave up 6 bases and V 0 bases, and 7 bases lay outside the gene matches. The CDR3 consists of 16 residues. In nucleotides, the CDR3 is TGTGCCAGCAGCCAAGAAGGGAAAGCGGGAGGTGATACGCAGTATTTT. It encodes CASSQEGKAGGDTQYF.

The V and J genes are TRBV7-2 and TRBJ2-5; possibly TRBD2 for D (6 bases). Trimming shortened V by 4 bases and J by 5 bases, and 20 bases separated the two germline ends. The germline V gene encodes CDR1 SGHTA and CDR2 FQGNSA. The CDR3 runs to 16 residues. The CDR3 here is CASSSSRPGAGETQYF. The CDR3 DNA is TGTGCCAGCAGCTCCTCCAGGCCGGGAGCCGGGGAGACCCAGTACTTC.

The gene calls are TRBV30 and TRBJ1-4; 10 bases agree with TRBD1. The trim removed 0 bases at V and 7 bases at J, leaving 2 bases unmatched. Germline CDR1 reads GTSNPN; CDR2 reads SVGIG (reference sequence). The length of the CDR3 is 14 residues. This chain's CDR3 is CAWSVRDRGEKLFF. For the CDR3, the DNA is TGTGCCTGGAGTGTCCGGGACAGGGGTGAAAAACTGTTTTTT.

The V gene is TRBV3-1 (or the pseudogene TRBV3-2), the J gene TRBJ2-1, with 7 bases that match TRBD2. CDR1 and CDR2 (germline): LGHDT, YNNKEL (reference sequence). CDR3 length: 17 amino acids. Unmatched junction bases numbered 11, after V lost 0 bases and J lost 6 bases. In DNA, the CDR3 is TGTGCCAGCAGCCAAGATATGGGGGGAGGGCCCTTCAATGAGCAGTTCTTC. This gives the protein CASSQDMGGGPFNEQFF.

The V and J genes are TRBV18 and TRBJ2-1, with D perhaps matching TRBD2 (6 bases). The length of the CDR3 is 13 residues. The ends were cut back, 6 bases at V and 6 bases at J, with 12 bases in the middle. Germline CDR1 and CDR2: KGHSH and LQKENI. The CDR3 DNA sequence: TGTGCCAGCTCTCCGGGGGTTGGCAATGAGCAGTTCTTC. Translation: CASSPGVGNEQFF. Together with reference TRBV18 and TRBJ2-1, the CDR3 gives the full variable domain: NAGVMQNPRHLVRRRGQEARLRCSPMKGHSHVYWYRQLPEEGLKFMVYLQKENIIDESGMPKERFSAEFPKEGPSILRIQQVVRGDSAAYFCASSPGVGNEQFFGPGTRLTVL.

V gene TRBV4-1 combines with J gene TRBJ2-3, with D maybe TRBD1 (5 bases). The CDR3 has 15 residues. CDR1 MGHRA and CDR2 YSYEKL come from the germline V gene. Trimming cost V 1 base and J 3 bases, with 11 bases left between them. DNA for the CDR3: TGCGCCAGCAGCCAAGCCCGTCCAGGGACAGATACGCAGTATTTT. This codes for CASSQARPGTDTQYF.

J is TRBJ2-5 and V is TRBV24-1; TRBD2 aligns across 8 bases. J was trimmed by 3 bases and V by 7 bases; bases with no gene match: 9. Germline V gene data show CDR1 as KGHDR and CDR2 as SFDVKD. This CDR3 region has 15 residues. CDR3 coding DNA: TGTGCCACCAGAGCGGGAGTAAGGGAGAAAGAGACCCAGTACTTC. Translation gives CATRAGVREKETQYF.

The chain combines TRBV27 with TRBJ1-2; unclear D gene. V lost 3 bases and J lost 3, with 26 bases in between. The germline CDR1 and CDR2 sequences are MNHEY and SMNVEV (reference sequence). The CDR3 consists of 19 residues. The CDR3, as DNA: TGTGCCAGCAGTTTGACCGGGGTCAGGAGTTTGGGGTTGGACTATGGCTACACCTTC. This gives the protein CASSLTGVRSLGLDYGYTF.

This chain joins TRBV5-4 and TRBJ2-1; 13 positions match TRBD2. In germline, CDR1 is SGHNT, CDR2 YYREEE (reference sequence). Trimming at V came to 4 bases and at J to 4 bases, leaving 5 bases not matched to a gene. The CDR3 extends over 16 amino acids. The CDR3 protein is CASSTRTSGSYNEQFF. The CDR3 DNA follows: TGTGCCAGCAGCACCCGGACTAGCGGGAGTTACAATGAGCAGTTCTTC. The variable domain in full, with the rest retrieved from reference TRBV5-4 and TRBJ2-1, is ETGVTQSPTHLIKTRGQQVTLRCSSQSGHNTVSWYQQALGQGPQFIFQYYREEENGRGNFPPRFSGLQFPNYSSELNVNALELDDSALYLCASSTRTSGSYNEQFFGPGTRLTVL.

The V gene is TRBV7-9, the J gene TRBJ2-2; 10 nucleotides align to TRBD1. Germline assignment: CDR1 SEHNR and CDR2 FQNEAQ (reference sequence). The CDR3 has 16 amino acids. The ends lost 4 bases at V and 4 bases at J; junction bases unmatched: 6. The CDR3, as DNA: TGTGCCAGCAGCTCACCGGGACAGGGGTTCACCGGGGAGCTGTTTTTT. Protein: CASSSPGQGFTGELFF.

The genes are TRBV29-1 and TRBJ1-4, with a tentative D call TRBD1 (6 bases). This CDR3 has 13 amino acids. V was cut by 3 bases and J by 8 bases, with 13 bases left in between. Germline V lookup: CDR1 SQVTM, CDR2 ANQGSEA. CDR3 in amino acids: CSVEGGAGEKLFF. CDR3 DNA: TGCAGCGTTGAGGGGGGGGCCGGAGAAAAACTGTTTTTT.

The rearrangement links TRBV13 to TRBJ1-2; D perhaps matches TRBD1 (6 bases). Germline assignment: CDR1 PRHDT and CDR2 FYEKMQ (reference sequence). Trimming took 0 bases from V and 7 from J, leaving 9 bases between them. The CDR3 has 13 amino acids. This CDR3 is CASSLGGGGGYTF. The CDR3 nucleotides are TGTGCCAGCAGCTTAGGAGGGGGTGGTGGCTACACCTTC.

The DNA for the CDR3 is TGTGCCAGCTCACCAAAGATCTTGGCTAGCGGGAGAAATGAGCAGTTCTTC. It translates to CASSPKILASGRNEQFF. J is TRBJ2-1 and V is TRBV18, with 10 bases aligning to TRBD2. The CDR3 is made up of 17 amino acids. The V segment lost 2 bases and the J segment 7 bases; nucleotides outside the gene matches: 11. The germline CDR1 and CDR2 sequences are KGHSH and LQKENI.

The table lists this clone with a count of one. The chain employs TRBV27 and TRBJ2-5; maybe TRBD1 (5 bases). The length of the CDR3 is 13 residues. Trimming pared 2 bases from V and 7 bases from J, leaving 11 bases between. Germline lookup yields CDR1 MNHEY and CDR2 SMNVEV (reference sequence). CDR3 bases: TGTGCCAGCAGTTTACCCCAAACAGGGACCCAGTACTTC. It is translated as CASSLPQTGTQYF.

This chain links TRBV30 with TRBJ2-1; D gene uncertain. Germline CDR1 GTSNPN, CDR2 SVGIG (reference sequence). V was clipped by 0 bases and J by 2 bases, with 11 bases between them. This CDR3 has 15 residues. CDR3 DNA sequence: TGTGCCTGGAGTGTACGAGGTAGTACCTACAATGAGCAGTTCTTC. Residues: CAWSVRGSTYNEQFF.

The chain links TRBV5-1 to TRBJ1-1; possible D gene TRBD1, 5 bases. Germline V CDR1 and CDR2: SGHRS, YFSETQ. This CDR3 has 15 residues. With 4 bases removed from V and 1 base from J, the gap between germline ends came to 14 bases. Written as DNA, the CDR3 is TGCGCCAGCAGCCCGGGACTGAGTACGAACACTGAAGCTTTCTTT. Protein: CASSPGLSTNTEAFF.

The gene calls are TRBV18 and TRBJ1-2, with 7 bases lining up with TRBD1. The CDR3 extends over 15 amino acids. V was clipped by 3 bases and J by 8 bases; unmatched bases: 12. CDR1 and CDR2 (germline): KGHSH, LQKENI. The CDR3 nucleotides read TGTGCCAGCTCACCGATTTTACAGGGGATTGGGGGCTACACCTTC. It encodes CASSPILQGIGGYTF.

In this sample, this clone turned up once. The chain couples TRBV11-2 to TRBJ2-7; maybe TRBD1 (5 bases). V lost 1 base and J 3 bases, leaving 13 bases between the germline ends. Germline V CDR1 and CDR2: SGHAT, FQNNGV. The CDR3 totals 15 residues. CDR3 in amino acids: CASSLGPRAYYEQYV. The CDR3 region has the DNA TGTGCCAGCAGCTTAGGACCCAGGGCTTACTACGAGCAGTACGTC.

This rearrangement joins TRBV7-9 to TRBJ1-1, with TRBD1 identical over 8 bases. CDR1 SEHNR and CDR2 FQNEAQ come from the germline V gene (reference sequence). There are 17 residues in the CDR3. Germline trimming cut 1 base from V and 10 bases from J; bases unmatched to any gene: 17. The CDR3, as DNA: TGTGCCAGCAGCTTAGAGCCCGACAGGGGAACCGCCGGGGGAGCTTTCTTT. Residues: CASSLEPDRGTAGGAFF.

The chain couples TRBV27 to TRBJ1-5; 8 nucleotides agree with TRBD1. The J segment lost 6 bases and the V segment lost 6 bases, leaving 19 bases of the junction unmatched. CDR3 length: 18 residues. The germline gives CDR1 MNHEY, CDR2 SMNVEV (reference sequence). The CDR3 nucleotides are TGTGCCAGCAGCCTGAAACCCCCGACAGGGGAGCGCCGTCAGCCCCAGCATTTT. This sequence encodes CASSLKPPTGERRQPQHF.

The chain couples TRBV6-5 to TRBJ1-1; a possible D gene is TRBD1 (5 bases). The germline gives CDR1 MNHEY, CDR2 SVGAGI. The V gene lost 4 bases and the J gene lost 1 base, with 7 bases spanning the gap. This CDR3 spans 13 amino acids. CDR3 amino acids: CASSWRGNTEAFF. The CDR3 DNA reads TGTGCCAGCAGTTGGAGGGGGAACACTGAAGCTTTCTTT.

The chain employs TRBV25-1 and TRBJ2-2, with D maybe TRBD1 (5 bases). The CDR3 runs 18 residues. The V gene's germline CDR1 is MGHDK and CDR2 SYGVNS. Between the trimmed V and J ends, which lost 4 bases and 2 bases, there was a span of 20 bases. CDR3 region: CASSVGPTGRANTGELFF. The CDR3 coding sequence is TGTGCCAGCAGTGTTGGCCCGACCGGCAGGGCAAACACCGGGGAGCTGTTTTTT.

The gene calls are TRBV24-1 and TRBJ1-1; 9 nucleotides match TRBD1. Germline V gene sequence: CDR1 KGHDR, CDR2 SFDVKD. After removal of 3 bases from V and 3 bases from J, the junction contained 4 bases not matched to a gene. This CDR3 has 15 residues. The CDR3 DNA follows: TGTGCCACCAGTGATCCCGGACAGGGGCACACTGAAGCTTTCTTT. This sequence encodes CATSDPGQGHTEAFF.

The genes are TRBV12-5 and TRBJ2-2; 8 bases line up with TRBD2. The germline gives CDR1 LGHNT, CDR2 FRNRAP. The V and J ends lost 6 bases and 6 bases, in that order; junction bases with no gene match: 21. The CDR3 loop spans 19 amino acids. The CDR3 nucleotides read TGTGCTAGTGGCCGACCGAGGAGGGGTGCAGCGGGAGTACCCGGGGAGCTGTTTTTT. This codes for CASGRPRRGAAGVPGELFF.